In this sample, the clone carrying this T cell receptor (beta chain) turned up a few times. This sample is drawn from a study of blood T cell repertoires in COVID-19. Study context: Acute-phase and convalescent COVID-19 samples originated in the United States, Italy and Spain. Nucleic acid was either cDNA or gDNA, and it came from T cells, B-cell-depleted T cells, or PBMCs.

Trimming stripped 1 base from V and 5 bases from J, with 13 bases between. The CDR3 length is 16 residues. Per the germline V gene, CDR1 is SGHRS and CDR2 is YFSETQ. Per the authors' pipeline: Counts of nucleated cells, estimated from reference gene primer amplification, were obtained. The repertoire was sequenced with immunoSEQ multiplex PCR; TCRdb's copy has only in-frame clones and lacks some. From that table come the V and J calls and clone size; the DNA was used to work out D and trimming. The profile covers fewer than 250,000 clones, with 70% to 90% appearing a single time and 4% taken by the ten largest.

The source is a man between 50 and 59 years old with acute or convalescent COVID-19. The chain recombines TRBV5-1 with TRBJ1-6, with D possibly being TRBD1 (6 bases). The sequenced sample consisted of peripheral blood. CDR3 sequence: CASSLSTGQNNSPLHF. The DNA of the CDR3 is TGCGCCAGCAGCTTGTCTACAGGACAGAATAATTCACCCCTCCACTTT.